This T cell receptor (beta chain) was documented in a study of radiation and T cells in renal cell carcinoma. Study background: Nephrectomy followed 15 Gy stereotactic body radiation by 4 weeks.

Time point in this sample: blood 2 weeks post-SBRT. Documented treatment: 15 Gy SBRT to primary tumor, nephrectomy 4 weeks later. Serial blood draws occurred at baseline and 2 and 4 weeks post-SBRT. Clear cell pathology was present in this patient's renal cell carcinoma. About this clone: What it binds is not known.

Study-level points and caveats: Baseline intratumoral clonotype presence is unknown without pretreatment biopsies.

Only in-frame clones appear in the TCRdb table, and some are missing; sequencing was by immunoSEQ multiplex PCR. Of roughly 140,000 clones listed, around 90% were seen once; the top ten hold 10% to 15%. With 4 bases removed from V and 5 bases from J, the gap between germline ends came to 8 bases. Germline-derived CDR1 and CDR2 are LNHNV and YYDKDF (reference sequence). CDR3 size: 12 residues. This chain links TRBV15 with TRBJ1-1; D call uncertain. The specimen comprised blood, sampled from a patient whose treatment included radiotherapy and nephrectomy. This sequence was found in a woman between 45 and 65 years old with renal cell carcinoma. CDR3 nucleotide sequence: TGTGCCACCAGCAATTTAATTACTGAAGCTTTCTTT. It yields the protein CATSNLITEAFF.